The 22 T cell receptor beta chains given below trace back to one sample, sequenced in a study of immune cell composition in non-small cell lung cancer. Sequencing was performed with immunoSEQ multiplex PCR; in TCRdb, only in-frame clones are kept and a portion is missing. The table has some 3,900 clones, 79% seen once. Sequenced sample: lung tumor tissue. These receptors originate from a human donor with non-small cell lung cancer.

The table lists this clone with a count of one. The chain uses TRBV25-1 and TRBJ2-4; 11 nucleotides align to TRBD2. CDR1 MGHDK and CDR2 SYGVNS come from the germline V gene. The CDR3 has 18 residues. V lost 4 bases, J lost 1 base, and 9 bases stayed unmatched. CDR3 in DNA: TGTGCCAGCAGTGCGGGTAGCGGGGGGGCGTTGGCCAAAAACATTCAGTACTTC. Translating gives CASSAGSGGALAKNIQYF.

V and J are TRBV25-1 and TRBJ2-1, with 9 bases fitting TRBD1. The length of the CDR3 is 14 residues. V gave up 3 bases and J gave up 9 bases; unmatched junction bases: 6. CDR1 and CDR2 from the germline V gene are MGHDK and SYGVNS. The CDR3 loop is CASSDSGDRAEQFF. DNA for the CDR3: TGTGCCAGCAGTGATTCCGGGGACAGGGCTGAGCAGTTCTTC. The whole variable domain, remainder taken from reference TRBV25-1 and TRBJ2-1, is EADIYQTPRYLVIGTGKKITLECSQTMGHDKMYWYQQDPGMELHLIHYSYGVNSTEKGDLSSESTVSRIRTEHFPLTLESARPSHTSQYLCASSDSGDRAEQFFGPGTRLTVL.

CDR3 in amino acids: CASSDGTSGGADTQYF. Here the CDR3 DNA reads TGTGCCAGCAGTGACGGGACTAGCGGGGGGGCAGATACGCAGTATTTT. The chain couples TRBV6-4 to TRBJ2-3; TRBD2 matches at 16 bases. Germline CDR1 reads MRHNA; CDR2 reads SNTAGT. The CDR3 totals 16 residues. With 2 bases clipped from V and 4 bases from J, the junction kept 0 bases outside the gene matches.

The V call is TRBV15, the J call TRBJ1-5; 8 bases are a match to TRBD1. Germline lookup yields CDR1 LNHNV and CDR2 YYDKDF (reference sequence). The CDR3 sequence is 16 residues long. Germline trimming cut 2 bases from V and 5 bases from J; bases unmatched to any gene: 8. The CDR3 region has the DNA TGTGCCACCAGCAGATCAGGACAGGGAAGTCATCAGCCCCAGCATTTT. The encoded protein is CATSRSGQGSHQPQHF.

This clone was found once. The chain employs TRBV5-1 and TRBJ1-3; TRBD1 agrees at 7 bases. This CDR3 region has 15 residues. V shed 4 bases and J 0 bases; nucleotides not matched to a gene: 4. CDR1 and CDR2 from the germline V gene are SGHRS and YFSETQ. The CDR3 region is CASSPDRISGNTIYF. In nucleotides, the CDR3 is TGCGCCAGCAGCCCGGACAGGATCTCTGGAAACACCATATATTTT.

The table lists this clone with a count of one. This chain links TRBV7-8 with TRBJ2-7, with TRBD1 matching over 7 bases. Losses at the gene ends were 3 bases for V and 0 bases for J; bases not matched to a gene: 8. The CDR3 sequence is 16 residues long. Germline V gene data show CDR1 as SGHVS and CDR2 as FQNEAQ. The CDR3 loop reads CASSLVNRDSSYEQYF. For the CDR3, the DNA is TGTGCCAGCAGCTTGGTCAACCGGGACAGCTCCTACGAGCAGTACTTC. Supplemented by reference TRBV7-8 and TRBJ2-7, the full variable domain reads GAGVSQSPRYKVAKRGQDVALRCDPISGHVSLFWYQQALGQGPEFLTYFQNEAQLDKSGLPSDRFFAERPEGSVSTLKIQRTQQEDSAVYLCASSLVNRDSSYEQYFGPGTRLTVT.

The CDR3 here is CASSELAGRGETQYF. The CDR3 bases are TGTGCCAGCAGTGAACTAGCGGGGAGGGGGGAGACCCAGTACTTC. The chain is built from TRBV2 and TRBJ2-5; the match to TRBD2 covers 9 bases. With 2 bases clipped from V and 5 bases from J, the junction kept 6 bases outside the gene matches. The germline gives CDR1 SNHLY, CDR2 FYNNEI. CDR3 length equals 15 residues.

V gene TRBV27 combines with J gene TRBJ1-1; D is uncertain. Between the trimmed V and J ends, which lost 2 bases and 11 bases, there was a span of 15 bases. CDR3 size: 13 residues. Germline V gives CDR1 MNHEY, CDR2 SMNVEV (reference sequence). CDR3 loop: CASSLPAEGMAFF. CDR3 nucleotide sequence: TGTGCCAGCAGTTTACCCGCGGAGGGTATGGCTTTCTTT.

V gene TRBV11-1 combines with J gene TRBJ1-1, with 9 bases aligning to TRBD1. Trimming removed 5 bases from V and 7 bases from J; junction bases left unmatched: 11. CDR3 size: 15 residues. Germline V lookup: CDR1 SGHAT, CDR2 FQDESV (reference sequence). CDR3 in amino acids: CASSARDREFLEAFF. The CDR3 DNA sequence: TGTGCCAGCAGCGCCCGGGACAGGGAGTTTCTTGAAGCTTTCTTT.

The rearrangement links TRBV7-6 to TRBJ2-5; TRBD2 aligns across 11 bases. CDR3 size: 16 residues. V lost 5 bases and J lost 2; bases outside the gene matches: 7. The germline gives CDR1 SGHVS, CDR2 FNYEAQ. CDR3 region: CASSPLAGGTQETQYF. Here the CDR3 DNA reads TGTGCCAGCAGCCCTCTAGCGGGGGGAACACAAGAGACCCAGTACTTC. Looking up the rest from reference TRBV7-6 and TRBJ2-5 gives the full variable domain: GAGVSQSPRYKVTKRGQDVALRCDPISGHVSLYWYRQALGQGPEFLTYFNYEAQQDKSGLPNDRFSAERPEGSISTLTIQRTEQRDSAMYRCASSPLAGGTQETQYFGPGTRLLVL.

This chain's CDR3 is CASSLTRDRGNTIYF. CDR3 nucleotides: TGTGCCAGCAGTCTGACTAGGGACAGGGGAAACACCATATATTTT. The chain joins TRBV6-6 to TRBJ1-3; 8 positions agree with TRBD1. Germline V gene lookup returns CDR1 MNHNY and CDR2 SVGAGI (reference sequence). Germline trimming cut 5 bases from V and 4 bases from J; bases unmatched to any gene: 7. The CDR3 contains 15 residues.

The CDR3: CASSPPFGTGGRHSPLHF. The CDR3 DNA sequence: TGTGCCAGCTCACCACCGTTCGGGACAGGGGGCCGTCATTCACCCCTCCACTTT. The chain uses TRBV18 and TRBJ1-6, with 12 bases lining up with TRBD1. J was trimmed by 8 bases and V by 0 bases; bases with no gene match: 8. CDR3 size: 18 residues. Germline-derived CDR1 and CDR2 are KGHSH and LQKENI.

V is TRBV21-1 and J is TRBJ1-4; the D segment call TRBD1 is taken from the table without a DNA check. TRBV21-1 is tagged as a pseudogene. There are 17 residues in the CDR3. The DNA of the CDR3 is TGTGCCAGCAGCAAAGGAGGGACAGGGGCAACTAATGAAAAACTGTTTTTT. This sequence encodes CASSKGGTGATNEKLFF.

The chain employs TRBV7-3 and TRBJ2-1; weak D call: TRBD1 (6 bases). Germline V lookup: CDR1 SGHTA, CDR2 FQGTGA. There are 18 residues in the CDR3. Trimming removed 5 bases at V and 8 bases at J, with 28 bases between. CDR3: CASSLHGGVGQGRDEQFF. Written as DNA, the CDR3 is TGTGCCAGCAGCCTACACGGAGGTGTCGGGCAGGGGCGGGATGAGCAGTTCTTC.

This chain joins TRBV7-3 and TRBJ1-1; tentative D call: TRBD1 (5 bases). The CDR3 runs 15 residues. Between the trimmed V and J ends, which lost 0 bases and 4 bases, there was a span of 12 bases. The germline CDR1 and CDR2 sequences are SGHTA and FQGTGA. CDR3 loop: CASSLTGGVATEAFF. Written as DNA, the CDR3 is TGTGCCAGCAGCTTAACCGGGGGTGTGGCCACTGAAGCTTTCTTT.

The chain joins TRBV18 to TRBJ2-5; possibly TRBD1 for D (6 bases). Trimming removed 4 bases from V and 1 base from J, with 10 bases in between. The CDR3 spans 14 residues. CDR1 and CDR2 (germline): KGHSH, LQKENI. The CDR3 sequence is CASSLEQGQETQYF. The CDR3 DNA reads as TGTGCCAGCTCACTAGAACAGGGCCAAGAGACCCAGTACTTC.

CDR3 amino acids: CASSYSIQGGPSGYTF. Here the CDR3 DNA reads TGTGCCAGCAGTTACTCGATTCAGGGGGGCCCTAGTGGCTACACCTTC. V is TRBV6-5 and J is TRBJ1-2; 7 bases agree with TRBD1. CDR3 length: 16 residues. The J segment lost 7 bases and the V segment lost 0 bases, leaving 11 bases of the junction unmatched. Germline CDR1 reads MNHEY; CDR2 reads SVGAGI.

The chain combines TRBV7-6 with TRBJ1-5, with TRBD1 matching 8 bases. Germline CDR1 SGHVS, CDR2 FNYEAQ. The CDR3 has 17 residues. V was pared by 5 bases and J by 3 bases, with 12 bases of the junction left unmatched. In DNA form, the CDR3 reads TGTGCCAGCAGCCCTACTTCCGGGACAGGCCACAATCAGCCCCAGCATTTT. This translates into CASSPTSGTGHNQPQHF.

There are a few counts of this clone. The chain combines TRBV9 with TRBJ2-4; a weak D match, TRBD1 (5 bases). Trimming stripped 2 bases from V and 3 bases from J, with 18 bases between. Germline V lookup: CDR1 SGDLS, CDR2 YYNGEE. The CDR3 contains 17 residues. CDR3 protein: CASSVFDSPGDKNIQYF. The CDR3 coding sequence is TGTGCCAGCAGCGTTTTTGACAGCCCTGGAGACAAAAACATTCAGTACTTC.

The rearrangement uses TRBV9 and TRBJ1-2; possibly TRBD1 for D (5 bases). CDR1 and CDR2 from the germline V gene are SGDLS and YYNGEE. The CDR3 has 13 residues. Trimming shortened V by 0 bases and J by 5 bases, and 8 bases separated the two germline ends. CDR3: CASSVGGTYGYTF. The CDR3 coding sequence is TGTGCCAGCAGCGTAGGAGGGACTTATGGCTACACCTTC.

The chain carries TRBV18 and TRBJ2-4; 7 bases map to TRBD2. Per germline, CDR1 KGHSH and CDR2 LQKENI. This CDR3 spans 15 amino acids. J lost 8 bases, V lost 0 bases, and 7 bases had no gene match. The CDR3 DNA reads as TGTGCCAGCTCACCACCGTTGGGGGGGGAGGACATTCAGTACTTC. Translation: CASSPPLGGEDIQYF.

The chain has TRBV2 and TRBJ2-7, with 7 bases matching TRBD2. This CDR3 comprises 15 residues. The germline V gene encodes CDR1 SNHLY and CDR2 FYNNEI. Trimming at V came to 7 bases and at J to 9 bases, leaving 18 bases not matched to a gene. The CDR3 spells CASKDPGLVEVVQYF. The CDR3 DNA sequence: TGTGCCAGCAAGGACCCTGGACTAGTGGAAGTGGTGCAGTACTTC.